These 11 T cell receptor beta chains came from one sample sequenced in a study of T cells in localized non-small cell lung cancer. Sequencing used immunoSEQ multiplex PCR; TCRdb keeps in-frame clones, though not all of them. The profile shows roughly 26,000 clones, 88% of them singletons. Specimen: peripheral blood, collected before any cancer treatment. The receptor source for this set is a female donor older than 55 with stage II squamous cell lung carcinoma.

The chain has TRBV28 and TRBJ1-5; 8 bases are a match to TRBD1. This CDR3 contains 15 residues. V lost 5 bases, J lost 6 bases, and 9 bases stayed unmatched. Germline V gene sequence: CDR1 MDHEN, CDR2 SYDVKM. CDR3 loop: CASSLTGAFGQPQHF. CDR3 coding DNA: TGTGCCAGCAGTCTGACAGGGGCGTTTGGTCAGCCCCAGCATTTT.

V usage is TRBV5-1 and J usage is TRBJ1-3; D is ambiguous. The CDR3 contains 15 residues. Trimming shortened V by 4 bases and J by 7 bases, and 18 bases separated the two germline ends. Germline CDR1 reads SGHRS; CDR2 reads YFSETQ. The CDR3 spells CASSDPGVGRNTIYF. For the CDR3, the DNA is TGCGCCAGCAGCGACCCGGGCGTGGGCAGGAACACCATATATTTT.

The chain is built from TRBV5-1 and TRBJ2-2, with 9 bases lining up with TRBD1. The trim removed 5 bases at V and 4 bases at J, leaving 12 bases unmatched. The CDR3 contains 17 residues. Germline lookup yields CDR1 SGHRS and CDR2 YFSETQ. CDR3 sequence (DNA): TGCGCCAGCAGGTTTCGGACAGGGGACGACTTCACCGGGGAGCTGTTTTTT. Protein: CASRFRTGDDFTGELFF.

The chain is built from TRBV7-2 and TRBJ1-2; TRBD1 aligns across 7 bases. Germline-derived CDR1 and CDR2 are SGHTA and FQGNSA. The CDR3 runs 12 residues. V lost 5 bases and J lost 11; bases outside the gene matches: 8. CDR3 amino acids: CASSNRDSNYTF. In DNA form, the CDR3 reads TGTGCCAGCAGCAACCGGGACAGTAATTACACCTTC.

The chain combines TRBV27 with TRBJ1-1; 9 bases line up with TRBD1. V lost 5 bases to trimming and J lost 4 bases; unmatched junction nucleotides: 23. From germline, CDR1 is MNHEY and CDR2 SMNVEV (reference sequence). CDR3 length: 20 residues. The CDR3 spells CASSPRLPTGGKGSVTEAFF. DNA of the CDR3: TGTGCCAGCAGTCCGCGACTACCTACAGGGGGCAAAGGGAGTGTCACTGAAGCTTTCTTT.

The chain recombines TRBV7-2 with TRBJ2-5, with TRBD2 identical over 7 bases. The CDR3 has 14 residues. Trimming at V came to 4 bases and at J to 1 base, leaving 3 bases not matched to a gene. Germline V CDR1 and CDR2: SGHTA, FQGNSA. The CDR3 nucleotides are TGTGCCAGCAGCTCAGGGACTACCCAAGAGACCCAGTACTTC. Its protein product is CASSSGTTQETQYF.

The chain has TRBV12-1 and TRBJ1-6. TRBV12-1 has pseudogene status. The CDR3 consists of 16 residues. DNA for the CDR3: TGTGCCAGCAGCTTAGGCCAGAGCTCCTATAATTCACCCCTCCACTTT. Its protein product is CASSLGQSSYNSPLHF.

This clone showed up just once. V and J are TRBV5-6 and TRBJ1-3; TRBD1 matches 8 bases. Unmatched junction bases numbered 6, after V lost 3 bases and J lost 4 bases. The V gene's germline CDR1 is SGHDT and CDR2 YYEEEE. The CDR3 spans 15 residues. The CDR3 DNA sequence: TGTGCCAGCAGCTCGCAGGGGGCGTCAGGAAACACCATATATTTT. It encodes CASSSQGASGNTIYF.

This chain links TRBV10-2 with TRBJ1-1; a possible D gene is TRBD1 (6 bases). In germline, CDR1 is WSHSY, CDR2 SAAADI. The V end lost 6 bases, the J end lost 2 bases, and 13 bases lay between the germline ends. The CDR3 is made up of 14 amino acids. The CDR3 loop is CASRGGPINTEAFF. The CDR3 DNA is TGCGCCAGCAGGGGGGGGCCGATCAACACTGAAGCTTTCTTT.

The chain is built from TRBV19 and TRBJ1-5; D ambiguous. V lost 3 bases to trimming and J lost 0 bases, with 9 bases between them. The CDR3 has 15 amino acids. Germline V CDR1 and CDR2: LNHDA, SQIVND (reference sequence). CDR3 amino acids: CASSMGVNSNQPQHF. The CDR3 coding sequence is TGTGCCAGTAGTATGGGCGTAAATAGCAATCAGCCCCAGCATTTT.

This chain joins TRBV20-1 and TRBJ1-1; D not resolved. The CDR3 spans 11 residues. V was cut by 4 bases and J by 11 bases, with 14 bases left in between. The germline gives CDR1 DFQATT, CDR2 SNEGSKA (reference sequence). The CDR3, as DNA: TGCAGTGCTACGGACGGGGATTGGGCTTTCTTT. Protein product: CSATDGDWAFF.